These 25 T cell receptor beta chains originate from one sample sequenced in a study of CD4 T cells in relation to SARS-CoV-2 and coronaviruses. TCRdb keeps only in-frame clones here, not all; method: immunoSEQ multiplex PCR. The sample lists more than 20,000 clones, over 60% occurring once. The antigens for these receptors are not known. The unexposed donors gave CD4+ T cells in about 2010-2018, prior to COVID-19. The cells were cultured for 10 days before CD4+ T cells were isolated. The sample was CD4+ T cells from PBMCs, cultured in vitro. These TCRs come from a human donor in good health.

The CDR3 nucleotides are TGTGCCAGCAGCTTTGACCCCAACACTGAAGCTTTCTTT. Its protein is CASSFDPNTEAFF. The chain carries TRBV2 and TRBJ1-1; D gene uncertain. V was shortened by 6 bases and J by 2 bases, with 10 bases between the two germline ends. The germline gives CDR1 SNHLY, CDR2 FYNNEI. This CDR3 comprises 13 residues.

The chain carries TRBV4-3 and TRBJ2-3; possibly TRBD2 for D (6 bases). CDR3 length equals 15 residues. Per germline, CDR1 LGHNA and CDR2 YSLEER. The V gene lost 1 base and the J gene lost 2 bases, with 10 bases spanning the gap. DNA for the CDR3: TGCGCCAGCAGCCAAGGTTGGGGGGACACAGATACGCAGTATTTT. Translation gives CASSQGWGDTDTQYF.

The V gene is TRBV4-3, the J gene TRBJ2-6; D uncertain. The CDR3 is made up of 18 amino acids. V lost 0 bases and J lost 0, with 12 bases in between. From germline, CDR1 is LGHNA and CDR2 YSLEER. Written as DNA, the CDR3 is TGCGCCAGCAGCCAAGATGGCGGCTACCTCTCTGGGGCCAACGTCCTGACTTTC. Protein: CASSQDGGYLSGANVLTF.

The chain couples TRBV18 to TRBJ1-3; perhaps TRBD1 as D (5 bases). This CDR3 has 15 residues. Trimming took 6 bases from V and 0 from J, leaving 12 bases between them. In germline, CDR1 is KGHSH, CDR2 LQKENI. CDR3 sequence reads: CASSQGGFSGNTIYF. The CDR3 bases are TGTGCCAGCTCCCAGGGAGGGTTCTCTGGAAACACCATATATTTT.

The rearrangement links TRBV3-1 (or the pseudogene TRBV3-2) to TRBJ1-4; D is unresolved. Germline lookup yields CDR1 LGHDT and CDR2 YNNKEL (reference sequence). The CDR3 is made up of 16 amino acids. V dropped 1 base and J dropped 1 base, with 10 bases sitting between them. This CDR3 is CASSQVLPRTNEKLFF. In DNA form, the CDR3 reads TGTGCCAGCAGCCAAGTGTTGCCGAGAACTAATGAAAAACTGTTTTTT.

V is TRBV18 and J is TRBJ2-3; 9 bases are shared with TRBD2. The CDR3 loop spans 19 amino acids. CDR1 and CDR2 from the germline V gene are KGHSH and LQKENI. The V segment lost 5 bases and the J segment 4 bases; nucleotides outside the gene matches: 19. CDR3 amino acids: CASSSSGTSNSPNSDTQYF. Here the CDR3 DNA reads TGTGCCAGCTCATCCTCCGGGACTAGCAACTCCCCTAATTCAGATACGCAGTATTTT.

The genes are TRBV4-3 and TRBJ1-2; a possible D gene is TRBD1 (6 bases). With 0 bases removed from V and 7 bases from J, the gap between germline ends came to 15 bases. The germline V gene encodes CDR1 LGHNA and CDR2 YSLEER. The CDR3 runs to 15 residues. The CDR3 reads CASSQEPYRAGGYTF. Written as DNA, the CDR3 is TGCGCCAGCAGCCAAGAGCCGTACAGGGCTGGTGGCTACACCTTC.

Turning to this clone: At one end, the junction sequence differs from germline, possibly due to a read error. This chain links TRBV5-1 with TRBJ2-3; possibly TRBD1 or TRBD2 for D (5 bases each). Looked up from germline, CDR1 is SGHRS and CDR2 is YFSETQ. This CDR3 has 14 residues. CDR3 region: CSSESGRATDTQYF. Here the CDR3 DNA reads TGTTCCTCGGAATCAGGGCGGGCCACAGATACGCAGTATTTT.

The genes are TRBV6-6 and TRBJ2-7, with 11 bases aligning to TRBD1. This CDR3 comprises 13 residues. Germline-derived CDR1 and CDR2 are MNHNY and SVGAGI (reference sequence). Germline trimming cut 6 bases from V and 6 bases from J; bases unmatched to any gene: 4. The CDR3 sequence: CASSRGQGGEQYF. CDR3 DNA: TGTGCCAGCAGCCGGGGACAGGGGGGCGAGCAGTACTTC.

The J gene is TRBJ1-2, the V gene TRBV7-9, with 8 bases that match TRBD1. J lost 3 bases, V lost 5 bases, and 5 bases had no gene match. This CDR3 has 14 residues. CDR1 SEHNR and CDR2 FQNEAQ come from the germline V gene (reference sequence). The CDR3 DNA follows: TGTGCCAGCAGCCCGCAGGGGGCCTACTATGGCTACACCTTC. Protein product: CASSPQGAYYGYTF.

The chain is built from TRBV21-1 and TRBJ2-4; the tabulated D call, TRBD2, remains unverified against the DNA. TRBV21-1 has pseudogene status. The CDR3 contains 16 residues. For the CDR3, the DNA is TGTGCCAGCAGCAAAGTTGCGGGAGTGGCCAAAAACATTCAGTACTTC. Translated, it gives CASSKVAGVAKNIQYF.

This sequence joins TRBV28 and TRBJ1-1; TRBD1 matches 8 bases. The CDR3 consists of 15 residues. Germline loops: CDR1 MDHEN, CDR2 SYDVKM. V was clipped by 1 base and J by 5 bases; unmatched bases: 6. The CDR3 DNA is TGTGCCAGCAGTTTATCAGGCAGGGGGCTTACTGAAGCTTTCTTT. Translation: CASSLSGRGLTEAFF.

The V and J genes are TRBV6-5 and TRBJ2-3; D possibly uses TRBD1 or TRBD2 (5 bases each). This CDR3 spans 14 amino acids. Trimming took off 6 bases at V and 0 bases at J, with 10 bases between the two ends. Germline V lookup: CDR1 MNHEY, CDR2 SVGAGI. CDR3 in DNA: TGTGCCAGCAGCCCCAGGGAGAGCACAGATACGCAGTATTTT. As protein: CASSPRESTDTQYF.

This rearrangement joins TRBV30 to TRBJ1-3; possible D gene TRBD1, 5 bases. V lost 2 bases and J 8 bases, leaving 13 bases between the germline ends. This CDR3 spans 13 amino acids. Germline V gene sequence: CDR1 GTSNPN, CDR2 SVGIG (reference sequence). The CDR3 reads CAWSRDGRDTIYF. The CDR3 DNA is TGTGCCTGGAGTCGGGACGGTAGGGACACCATATATTTT. The full variable domain, in which reference TRBV30 and TRBJ1-3 provide the parts outside the CDR3, is SQTIHQWPATLVQPVGSPLSLECTVEGTSNPNLYWYRQAAGRGLQLLFYSVGIGQISSEVPQNLSASRPQDRQFILSSKKLLLSDSGFYLCAWSRDGRDTIYFGEGSWLTVV.

V is TRBV5-8 and J is TRBJ2-7; the D call may be TRBD1 or TRBD2 (5 bases each). The CDR3 covers 18 residues. The germline gives CDR1 SGHTS, CDR2 YDEGEE. Trimming cost V 5 bases and J 2 bases, with 26 bases left between them. The CDR3, as DNA: TGTGCCAGCAGGGTCGGGCCGGGACGGAGAATTCTTCCCTACGAGCAGTACTTC. It codes for CASRVGPGRRILPYEQYF. The variable domain in full, completed from reference TRBV5-8 and TRBJ2-7, reads EAGVTQSPTHLIKTRGQQATLRCSPISGHTSVYWYQQALGLGLQFLLWYDEGEERNRGNFPPRFSGRQFPNYSSELNVNALELEDSALYLCASRVGPGRRILPYEQYFGPGTRLTVT.

This chain joins TRBV5-1 and TRBJ2-1; D is undetermined. Trimming took 0 bases from V and 2 from J, leaving 3 bases between them. The CDR3 is made up of 13 amino acids. Germline V gene lookup returns CDR1 SGHRS and CDR2 YFSETQ. The CDR3 bases are TGCGCCAGCAGCTTGGGAGCCTACAATGAGCAGTTCTTC. Translation gives CASSLGAYNEQFF.

The V and J genes are TRBV11-3 and TRBJ2-3, with 8 bases matching TRBD2. V shed 2 bases and J 2 bases; nucleotides not matched to a gene: 15. This CDR3 contains 19 residues. The V gene's germline CDR1 is SGHNT and CDR2 YENEEA. The CDR3 protein is CASSLPVGGGQILTDTQYF. As DNA, the CDR3 is TGTGCCAGCAGCTTACCAGTCGGGGGGGGACAAATTCTCACAGATACGCAGTATTTT. Combining the CDR3 with reference TRBV11-3 and TRBJ2-3 gives the whole variable domain EAGVVQSPRYKIIEKKQPVAFWCNPISGHNTLYWYLQNLGQGPELLIRYENEEAVDDSQLPKDRFSAERLKGVDSTLKIQPAELGDSAVYLCASSLPVGGGQILTDTQYFGPGTRLTVL.

This clone was recorded a few times. The chain couples TRBV11-2 to TRBJ1-5; TRBD1 matches 7 bases. Germline V gene lookup returns CDR1 SGHAT and CDR2 FQNNGV. CDR3 size: 15 residues. Trimming at V came to 5 bases and at J to 6 bases, leaving 10 bases not matched to a gene. The CDR3 protein is CASSKGGGRGQPQHF. The CDR3 coding sequence is TGTGCCAGCAGCAAAGGGGGCGGGCGCGGTCAGCCCCAGCATTTT.

Here the CDR3 reads CASSVPGLAGAVDEQFF. CDR3 DNA: TGTGCCAGCAGTGTACCGGGACTAGCGGGAGCGGTAGATGAGCAGTTCTTC. The V call is TRBV2, the J call TRBJ2-1; 14 positions agree with TRBD2. CDR1 is SNHLY and CDR2 is FYNNEI in the germline V gene. The J segment lost 8 bases and the V segment lost 4 bases, leaving 10 bases of the junction unmatched. This CDR3 is 17 amino acids long. Filled out from reference TRBV2 and TRBJ2-1, the complete variable domain reads EPEVTQTPSHQVTQMGQEVILRCVPISNHLYFYWYRQILGQKVEFLVSFYNNEISEKSEIFDDQFSVERPDGSNFTLKIRSTKLEDSAMYFCASSVPGLAGAVDEQFFGPGTRLTVL.

CDR3 DNA: TGTGCCAGCAGCTTAGTTGACCAGGGCCCCACGGAGGGCTACACCTTC. Residues: CASSLVDQGPTEGYTF. The rearrangement joins TRBV7-9 to TRBJ1-2; D may be TRBD1 (5 bases). The germline V and J ends were trimmed by 1 base and 8 bases, with 20 bases remaining between them. Germline assignment: CDR1 SEHNR and CDR2 FQNEAQ (reference sequence). This CDR3 comprises 16 residues. Variable domain in full (rest from reference TRBV7-9 and TRBJ1-2): DTGVSQNPRHKITKRGQNVTFRCDPISEHNRLYWYRQTLGQGPEFLTYFQNEAQLEKSRLLSDRFSAERPKGSFSTLEIQRTEQGDSAMYLCASSLVDQGPTEGYTFGSGTRLTVV.

This clone turned up a few times. The gene calls are TRBV3-1 (or the pseudogene TRBV3-2) and TRBJ2-1, with TRBD2 identical over 8 bases. Germline trimming cut 3 bases from V and 7 bases from J; bases unmatched to any gene: 8. The CDR3 covers 15 residues. The germline CDR1 and CDR2 sequences are LGHDT and YNNKEL (reference sequence). CDR3 amino acids: CASSQTRTSSNEQFF. In DNA, the CDR3 is TGTGCCAGCAGCCAGACCCGGACTAGCTCGAATGAGCAGTTCTTC.

There are a few counts of this clone. The V call is TRBV4-1, the J call TRBJ1-1; D is perhaps TRBD1 (5 bases). CDR3 length: 16 amino acids. V was shortened by 3 bases and J by 0 bases, with 14 bases between the two germline ends. CDR1 MGHRA and CDR2 YSYEKL come from the germline V gene. The DNA of the CDR3 is TGCGCCAGCAGCCACTCCGGGGGAAACATGAACACTGAAGCTTTCTTT. Protein: CASSHSGGNMNTEAFF.

In this sample, this clone turned up a few times. The chain couples TRBV5-1 to TRBJ2-7, with TRBD2 matching over 7 bases. Per the germline V gene, CDR1 is SGHRS and CDR2 is YFSETQ. J was trimmed by 7 bases and V by 4 bases; bases with no gene match: 14. This CDR3 is 15 amino acids long. CDR3 DNA: TGCGCCAGCAGCCCCACGGGGCAGGGAGGGAAAGAGCAGTACTTC. It encodes CASSPTGQGGKEQYF. The entire variable domain, with the rest obtained from reference TRBV5-1 and TRBJ2-7, is as follows: KAGVTQTPRYLIKTRGQQVTLSCSPISGHRSVSWYQQTPGQGLQFLFEYFSETQRNKGNFPGRFSGRQFSNSRSEMNVSTLELGDSALYLCASSPTGQGGKEQYFGPGTRLTVT.

This sequence joins TRBV9 and TRBJ2-3; 9 nucleotides align to TRBD1. Trimming took 3 bases from V and 2 from J; bases not matched to a gene: 7. Per the germline V gene, CDR1 is SGDLS and CDR2 is YYNGEE. CDR3 length equals 16 residues. The CDR3 loop reads CASSAHRGQVTDTQYF. The CDR3 DNA sequence: TGTGCCAGCAGCGCCCACAGGGGGCAAGTCACAGATACGCAGTATTTT.

CDR3 nucleotide sequence: TGTGCCAGCAGCCAAATGAGTGGTTCACCCCTCCACTTT. It encodes CASSQMSGSPLHF. The chain carries TRBV3-1 (or the pseudogene TRBV3-2) and TRBJ1-6, with D uncertain. Trimming pared 2 bases from V and 9 bases from J, leaving 8 bases between. The CDR3 loop spans 13 amino acids. CDR1 LGHDT and CDR2 YNNKEL come from the germline V gene (reference sequence).